This T cell receptor beta chain is from a study of T-cell memory formation after mild COVID-19. Study summary: Among the donors, TCR clusters were largely specific to each donor. Study findings and constraints: Researchers found some responding clones in pre-infection memory, a sign that cross-reactive memory joined. Still unconfirmed is whether the second-wave clones peaking on day 37 recognized SARS-CoV-2. Clones contracting day 15 to 85 were balanced CD4/CD8; later expanders leaned CD4+.

TCRdb ran MiXCR on the 5' RACE reads and lists one entry per CDR3 protein. The data show around 180,000 distinct CDR3 sequences, about a sixth seen once. This clonotype has at least ten counts. Antigen specificity is unknown. Germline CDR1 reads LGHDT; CDR2 reads YNNKEL (reference sequence). The CDR3 totals 16 residues. The ends were cut back, 0 bases at V and 0 bases at J, with 9 bases in the middle. The chain combines TRBV3-1 with TRBJ2-1, with D perhaps TRBD2 (6 bases). The sequenced sample was PBMCs or a T cell subset sorted from them (not recorded which). The source is an adult woman who had mild COVID-19 (a few samples of this study predate the infection). Cell type and time point are not known. The CDR3 DNA reads as TGTGCCAGCAGCCAAGATTCCGGGAGCTCCTACAATGAGCAGTTCTTC. Its translation: CASSQDSGSSYNEQFF.